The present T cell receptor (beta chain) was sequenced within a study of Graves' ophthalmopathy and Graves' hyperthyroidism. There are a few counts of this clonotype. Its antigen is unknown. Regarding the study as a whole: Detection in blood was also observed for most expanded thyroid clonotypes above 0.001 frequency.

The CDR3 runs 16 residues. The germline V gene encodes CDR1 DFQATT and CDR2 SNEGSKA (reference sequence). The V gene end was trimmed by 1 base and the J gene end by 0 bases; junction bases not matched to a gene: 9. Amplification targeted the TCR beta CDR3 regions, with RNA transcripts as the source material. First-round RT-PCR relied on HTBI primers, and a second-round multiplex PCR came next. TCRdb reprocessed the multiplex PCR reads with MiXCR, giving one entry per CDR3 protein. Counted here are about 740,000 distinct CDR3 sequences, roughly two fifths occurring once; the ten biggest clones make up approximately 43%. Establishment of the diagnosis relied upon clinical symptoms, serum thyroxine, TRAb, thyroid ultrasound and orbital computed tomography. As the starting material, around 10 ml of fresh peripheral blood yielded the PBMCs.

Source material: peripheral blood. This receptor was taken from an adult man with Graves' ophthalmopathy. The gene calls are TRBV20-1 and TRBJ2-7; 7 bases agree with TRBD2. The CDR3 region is CSARALAGAYSYEQYF. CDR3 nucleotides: TGCAGTGCTAGAGCCCTCGCGGGAGCCTACTCCTACGAGCAGTACTTC.